This is a list of T cell receptor beta chains from one sample in a study of blood T cell repertoires in COVID-19. Data came from immunoSEQ multiplex PCR; TCRdb stores just in-frame clones and leaves some out. This table holds over 100,000 clones, about nine tenths found once. Material for sequencing was peripheral blood. The receptors were sampled from a man in his fifties with acute or convalescent COVID-19. The conserved cysteine and the conserved F or W are not part of the CDR3 here.

V gene,CDR3 protein
TRBV7-2,ASSLTRTASYEQY
TRBV19,ASSRYPRGDYGYT
TRBV25-1,ASSDSLLAGNFNEQF
TRBV3-1/TRBV3-2,ASSQGYEGAQH
TRBV5-1,ASSSDIGGDTEAF
TRBV7-9,ASSLDSGYTEAF
TRBV5-6,ASSSDNEQF
TRBV5-5,ASSYRFSSTDTQY
TRBV5-1,ASSLGTVTDTQY
TRBV5-6,ASSLILTGDGTNYGYT
TRBV30,AWSTEQGKGEKLF